The 5 T cell receptor beta chains below were found in one sample sequenced in a study of regulatory T cells in long-lasting Graves disease. Arm-PCR of CDR3 regions and iRepertoire HTBI primers were the basis on which TCR beta libraries were built. TCRdb reanalysed the multiplex PCR reads using MiXCR and keeps one entry per CDR3 protein. The repertoire has approximately 380,000 distinct CDR3 sequences, more than 20% of them found once; the top ten carry 20% to 25%. Regarding time point: persistent/refractory GD, antithyroid drugs over 5 years with positive TRAb. From PBMCs, RNA was extracted and then used to make the TCR library. The sequences come from peripheral blood mononuclear cells (PBMCs), collected when the disease was refractory, from a patient treated with antithyroid drugs. Every receptor here comes from a female donor with Graves disease.

The chain couples TRBV7-9 to TRBJ2-7; 7 positions agree with TRBD1. Trimming cost V 1 base and J 5 bases; bases outside gene matches: 8. The CDR3 extends over 15 amino acids. Germline values: CDR1 SEHNR, CDR2 FQNEAQ (reference sequence). The CDR3 DNA follows: TGTGCCAGCAGCTTAGGATTCGGGACAGCCCACGAGCAGTACTTC. The encoded protein is CASSLGFGTAHEQYF.

This clonotype was seen many times. This chain joins TRBV20-1 and TRBJ2-4; D not resolved. Germline assignment: CDR1 DFQATT and CDR2 SNEGSKA (reference sequence). With 3 bases removed from V and 0 bases from J, the gap between germline ends came to 12 bases. CDR3 length: 15 amino acids. CDR3 region: CSASLVGVAKNIQYF. In nucleotides, the CDR3 is TGCAGTGCTAGCCTAGTTGGGGTAGCCAAAAACATTCAGTACTTC.

This clonotype came up a few times. Possible read error: a much larger clone is one base away. This rearrangement joins TRBV3-1 to TRBJ1-1; tentatively, D is TRBD1 (5 bases). In germline, CDR1 is LGHDT, CDR2 YNNKEL (reference sequence). The CDR3 sequence is 15 residues long. Deletions cut 5 bases from V and 4 bases from J, with 17 bases between. The CDR3 region has the DNA TGTGCCAGCAGCAGCGCCTTCGGGGGAACCACTGAAGCTTTCTTT. Translating gives CASSSAFGGTTEAFF. The variable domain in full, completed from reference TRBV3-1 and TRBJ1-1, reads DTAVSQTPKYLVTQMGNDKSIKCEQNLGHDTMYWYKQDSKKFLKIMFSYNNKELIINETVPNRFSPKSPDKAHLNLHINSLELGDSAVYFCASSSAFGGTTEAFFGQGTRLTVV.

This clonotype showed up many times. One end of the junction fails to match germline, which may point to a read error. This chain uses TRBV12-3 or TRBV12-4 with TRBJ2-5; tentatively, D is TRBD1 or TRBD2 (5 bases each). CDR3 length equals 14 residues. CDR3 amino acids: CASSLVQGRETQYF. CDR3 nucleotide sequence: TGTGCCAGCAGCTTAGTCCAGGGACGAGAGACCCAGTACTTC.

This clonotype came up once. The rearrangement joins TRBV27 to TRBJ2-3; 7 bases are shared with TRBD2. With V trimmed by 6 bases and J by 2 bases, 8 bases remained unmatched. Germline V gene data show CDR1 as MNHEY and CDR2 as SMNVEV (reference sequence). This CDR3 has 15 residues. In nucleotides, the CDR3 is TGTGCCAGCAGCGAACGGGGGGTCTACACAGATACGCAGTATTTT. Translated: CASSERGVYTDTQYF.